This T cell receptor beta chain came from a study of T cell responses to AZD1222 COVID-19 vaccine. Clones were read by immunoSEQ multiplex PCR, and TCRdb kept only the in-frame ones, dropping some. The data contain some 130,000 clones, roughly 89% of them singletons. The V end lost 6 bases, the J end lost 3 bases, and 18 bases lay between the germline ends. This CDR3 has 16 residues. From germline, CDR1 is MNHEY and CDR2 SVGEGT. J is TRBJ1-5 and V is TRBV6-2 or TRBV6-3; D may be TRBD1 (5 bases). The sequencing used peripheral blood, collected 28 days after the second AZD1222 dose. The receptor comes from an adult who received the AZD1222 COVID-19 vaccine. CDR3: CASSSGQLAYNQPQHF. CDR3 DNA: TGTGCCAGCAGCAGCGGACAACTAGCCTACAATCAGCCCCAGCATTTT.